This TCR beta chain was found in a study of identical twins. This clonotype was counted between two and nine times. CDR3 length: 15 amino acids. The germline CDR1 and CDR2 sequences are DFQATT and SNEGSKA (reference sequence). Trimming stripped 3 bases from V and 6 bases from J, with 17 bases between. A universal primer site arose from template switching, and cDNA bore unique molecular identifiers. One entry per CDR3 protein results from TCRdb running MiXCR on the 5' RACE reads. Among 1.5 million to 2 million distinct CDR3 sequences, more than 30% were seen once, and the ten largest hold about 0.27%. The receptor comes from a newborn girl in good health. The chain uses TRBV20-1 and TRBJ1-4, with D possibly matching TRBD1 (6 bases). The sample comprised cord blood. The CDR3 DNA is TGCAGTGCTAGGGCACGACAGGCTATTTATGAAAAACTGTTTTTT. It encodes CSARARQAIYEKLFF.